This note documents a single T cell receptor (beta chain) sequence. Its antigen is still unknown. The sample is drawn from a study of T cell responses to AZD1222 COVID-19 vaccine. Germline values: CDR1 SGHRS, CDR2 YFSETQ. The CDR3 consists of 15 residues. V was clipped by 4 bases and J by 0 bases; unmatched bases: 4. Assay used: immunoSEQ multiplex PCR; TCRdb lists only in-frame clones, some missing. The table has about 95,000 clones, around nine tenths seen once. Whole-study results and caveats: Two AZD1222 administrations were followed by greater Spike-specific TCR breadth and depth.

Sample: peripheral blood, taken on day 0 of AZD1222 vaccination. V usage is TRBV5-1 and J usage is TRBJ1-1; 9 positions match TRBD1. The sequence derives from an adult in good health. CDR3 protein: CASSQGQGLNTEAFF. For the CDR3, the DNA is TGCGCCAGCAGCCAGGGACAGGGATTGAACACTGAAGCTTTCTTT.